This T cell receptor beta chain was captured by sequencing in a study of T cell repertoires in aging, cancer and after chemotherapy. Study summary: Healthy donor repertoires were recorded over several months to years and showed clear clonal overlap. Roughly 8.8 million TCR reads made up the full dataset.

V was clipped by 1 base and J by 3 bases, with 21 bases between them. This CDR3 comprises 18 residues. Rearranged V-D-J TRB sequences were amplified with a mixed TRB-A/B primer pool. TCRdb reprocessed the multiplex PCR reads via MiXCR and lists one record per CDR3 protein. The sample shows about 12,000 distinct CDR3 sequences, about 28% of them seen only once. Peripheral blood genomic DNA, not sorted cells or RNA, was the template. The sequencing sample was made of blood. The J gene is TRBJ2-5, the V gene TRBV12-3 or TRBV12-4; D is perhaps TRBD1 or TRBD2 (6 bases each). The TCR was taken from a human donor in good health. The donor label of this sample is uncertain. CDR3 loop: CASSLGPHSGALEETQYF. CDR3 DNA sequence: TGTGCCAGCAGTTTAGGCCCTCATTCGGGGGCCCTCGAAGAGACCCAGTACTTC.